Presented here are 23 T cell receptor beta chains from one specimen sequenced in a study of response to subunit inactivated influenza vaccine. TCRdb re-called the RT-PCR reads through MiXCR, storing one row per CDR3 protein. Of hundreds of thousands of distinct CDR3 sequences listed, 11% are singletons. These data were likewise used in another study, on T cells expressing NK-cell markers. That work contributes: The TCR beta cDNA came from 5'RACE template switching with UMIs.

The source was PBMCs from blood, collected on the day of vaccination. The source is a man between 50 and 59 years old who received an inactivated influenza vaccine.

In this sample, this clonotype turned up a few times. The rearrangement links TRBV28 to TRBJ2-7; D is possibly TRBD2 (7 bases). V dropped 6 bases and J dropped 2 bases, with 14 bases sitting between them. The CDR3 totals 14 residues. Germline V gene lookup returns CDR1 MDHEN and CDR2 SYDVKM. The CDR3 region is CASRHEGGAYEQYF. CDR3 DNA sequence: TGTGCCAGCAGGCATGAAGGGGGGGCCTACGAGCAGTACTTC.

The rearrangement uses TRBV9 and TRBJ1-1; D remains unclear. Germline V gene lookup returns CDR1 SGDLS and CDR2 YYNGEE. Trimming shortened V by 0 bases and J by 1 base, and 13 bases separated the two germline ends. CDR3 length: 16 amino acids. CDR3 DNA: TGTGCCAGCAGCGTAGGAGTGTACATCCAGAACACTGAAGCTTTCTTT. Its translation: CASSVGVYIQNTEAFF.

This clonotype was picked up a small number of times. The chain joins TRBV27 to TRBJ2-7, with a tentative D call TRBD1 (6 bases). This CDR3 has 15 residues. CDR1 is MNHEY and CDR2 is SMNVEV in the germline V gene (reference sequence). Trimming left V 4 bases short and J 6 bases short, with 19 bases between. CDR3 loop: CASSSGTTLYSEQYF. CDR3 sequence (DNA): TGTGCCAGCAGTTCCGGGACAACCCTCTATTCCGAGCAGTACTTC.

The gene calls are TRBV29-1 and TRBJ2-1; 11 nucleotides agree with TRBD2. The ends lost 7 bases at V and 8 bases at J; junction bases unmatched: 13. Germline V CDR1 and CDR2: SQVTM, ANQGSEA. This CDR3 is built from 15 residues. The CDR3 coding sequence is TGCAGCGCGTGGGGGGGGACTAGCGGCGGGGATGAGCAGTTCTTC. It yields the protein CSAWGGTSGGDEQFF.

Only a few counts were recorded for this clonotype. In DNA, the CDR3 is TGTGCCAGCAGTTTACGCCGGACAGGGGACTATGGCTACACCTTC. It translates to CASSLRRTGDYGYTF. The rearrangement links TRBV12-3 or TRBV12-4 to TRBJ1-2, with TRBD1 identical over 9 bases. The CDR3 has 15 residues. V was pared by 2 bases and J by 3 bases, with 4 bases of the junction left unmatched.

With regard to this clonotype: With a much larger clone just one base away, this may be a read error. The chain joins TRBV12-3 or TRBV12-4 to TRBJ1-2, with D unresolved. Trimming cost V 6 bases and J 1 base, with 24 bases left between them. The CDR3 has 18 residues. The CDR3 region has the DNA TGTGCCAGCAGGGGCACCGACTGCTTTGGCTTTTTTAACTATGGCTACACCTTC. It specifies CASRGTDCFGFFNYGYTF.

This clonotype came up many times. This chain joins TRBV4-3 and TRBJ1-5, with TRBD1 matching over 10 bases. Trimming at V came to 3 bases and at J to 7 bases, leaving 6 bases not matched to a gene. This CDR3 contains 15 residues. The germline V gene has CDR1 LGHNA and CDR2 YSLEER. The CDR3 protein is CASSQGPGQGQPQHF. CDR3 nucleotide sequence: TGCGCCAGCAGCCAGGGTCCGGGACAGGGGCAGCCCCAGCATTTT.

Ten or more counts support this clonotype. The genes are TRBV29-1 and TRBJ2-3, with TRBD1 matching 7 bases. After removal of 4 bases from V and 2 bases from J, the junction contained 9 bases not matched to a gene. Germline V CDR1 and CDR2: SQVTM, ANQGSEA. This CDR3 comprises 15 residues. The CDR3 spells CSVGGTVYLTDTQYF. DNA of the CDR3: TGCAGCGTTGGGGGGACAGTCTACCTCACAGATACGCAGTATTTT.

This clonotype has at least ten counts. The rearrangement uses TRBV28 and TRBJ2-6; D call uncertain. The V gene's germline CDR1 is MDHEN and CDR2 SYDVKM. V lost 8 bases to trimming and J lost 0 bases, with 14 bases between them. The CDR3 is 16 residues long. This CDR3 is CASSRNTLSGANVLTF. In DNA, the CDR3 is TGTGCCAGCTCCCGTAATACCCTCTCTGGGGCCAACGTCCTGACTTTC.

In its sample, this clonotype was seen a few times. The rearrangement joins TRBV14 to TRBJ2-1; TRBD2 agrees at 7 bases. The germline CDR1 and CDR2 sequences are SGHDN and FVKESK. This CDR3 region has 18 residues. V gave up 5 bases and J gave up 3 bases; unmatched junction bases: 16. Written as DNA, the CDR3 is TGTGCCAGCAGCTGGGGGGGACGATCGGGACGGGTCTACAATGAGCAGTTCTTC. Protein product: CASSWGGRSGRVYNEQFF.

This clonotype was seen at least ten times. The CDR3 nucleotides read TGCGCCAGCAGCCAAGGAGCGACAGGGACCTACGAGCAGTACTTC. It yields the protein CASSQGATGTYEQYF. The chain joins TRBV4-3 to TRBJ2-7; 7 nucleotides match TRBD1. The CDR3 has 15 amino acids. With 1 base clipped from V and 2 bases from J, the junction kept 5 bases outside the gene matches. Per germline, CDR1 LGHNA and CDR2 YSLEER.

This clonotype has only a few counts. The V call is TRBV12-3 or TRBV12-4, the J call TRBJ2-3; TRBD2 matches 10 bases. This CDR3 comprises 15 residues. V shed 6 bases and J 1 base; nucleotides not matched to a gene: 4. This chain's CDR3 is CASSLSGGGTDTQYF. DNA for the CDR3: TGTGCCAGCAGCCTCAGCGGGGGGGGCACAGATACGCAGTATTTT.

This clonotype was counted only a few times. This chain links TRBV4-1 with TRBJ2-7; possibly TRBD1 or TRBD2 for D (6 bases each). Germline loops: CDR1 MGHRA, CDR2 YSYEKL. Trimming removed 5 bases from V and 7 bases from J, with 18 bases in between. CDR3 size: 14 residues. The CDR3: CASSSSRWGAEQYF. CDR3 DNA sequence: TGCGCCAGCAGCTCCTCCCGGTGGGGGGCTGAGCAGTACTTC.

The table lists this clonotype with a few counts. The chain employs TRBV20-1 and TRBJ2-3; TRBD1 aligns across 8 bases. From germline, CDR1 is DFQATT and CDR2 SNEGSKA (reference sequence). Losses at the gene ends were 5 bases for V and 5 bases for J; bases not matched to a gene: 6. The CDR3 sequence is 13 residues long. CDR3 amino acids: CSAQDRVQDTQYF. The CDR3 coding sequence is TGCAGTGCTCAGGACAGGGTGCAAGATACGCAGTATTTT.

The genes are TRBV6-5 and TRBJ2-2; D not certain. V was shortened by 0 bases and J by 7 bases, with 9 bases between the two germline ends. From germline, CDR1 is MNHEY and CDR2 SVGAGI. CDR3 size: 14 residues. The CDR3 loop reads CASSYSRGVGELFF. The DNA of the CDR3 is TGTGCCAGCAGTTACTCTAGAGGTGTCGGGGAGCTGTTTTTT.

The chain recombines TRBV4-3 with TRBJ2-1; D might be TRBD1 (6 bases). The V gene's germline CDR1 is LGHNA and CDR2 YSLEER. The CDR3 length is 15 residues. Trimming pared 2 bases from V and 8 bases from J, leaving 16 bases between. The CDR3 region has the DNA TGCGCCAGCAGCCAACGGGCAGGGGATAGGGATGAGCAGTTCTTC. Translating it yields CASSQRAGDRDEQFF.

The chain joins TRBV29-1 to TRBJ2-7, with TRBD1 matching over 7 bases. V lost 2 bases, J lost 7 bases, and 8 bases stayed unmatched. This CDR3 is 13 amino acids long. Germline lookup yields CDR1 SQVTM and CDR2 ANQGSEA. The CDR3 nucleotides read TGCAGCGTTGAAACGAGACAGGGATGGGAGCAGTACTTC. Translating it yields CSVETRQGWEQYF.

The chain is built from TRBV7-2 and TRBJ1-6; 9 nucleotides agree with TRBD1. The trim removed 5 bases at V and 13 bases at J, leaving 15 bases unmatched. Germline CDR1 is SGHTA and CDR2 is FQGNSA. The CDR3 is made up of 16 amino acids. CDR3 amino acids: CASSVLQPGQGPPLHF. The CDR3 DNA reads as TGTGCCAGCAGCGTTCTCCAACCGGGACAGGGTCCTCCCCTCCACTTT.

The V call is TRBV18, the J call TRBJ2-5; 14 bases match TRBD2. J gave up 4 bases and V 2 bases, and 0 bases lay outside the gene matches. CDR3 size: 15 residues. Germline assignment: CDR1 KGHSH and CDR2 LQKENI. In DNA, the CDR3 is TGTGCCAGCTCACCAGGGACTAGCGGGAGAGAGACCCAGTACTTC. Translation gives CASSPGTSGRETQYF.

The sample holds a few counts of this clonotype. This chain joins TRBV29-1 and TRBJ1-1, with D unclear. The CDR3 spans 13 residues. Germline CDR1 is SQVTM and CDR2 is ANQGSEA. Trimming removed 2 bases at V and 3 bases at J, with 10 bases between. This CDR3 is CSVETYGDTEAFF. Written as DNA, the CDR3 is TGCAGCGTTGAAACTTATGGGGACACTGAAGCTTTCTTT.

V gene TRBV27 combines with J gene TRBJ2-6; TRBD2 agrees at 12 bases. The V and J ends lost 4 bases and 0 bases, in that order; junction bases with no gene match: 16. Germline CDR1 reads MNHEY; CDR2 reads SMNVEV (reference sequence). The CDR3 extends over 22 amino acids. CDR3: CASSWGLAGRKGKSSGANVLTF. The CDR3 nucleotides read TGTGCCAGCAGTTGGGGACTAGCGGGCCGAAAGGGGAAGAGCTCTGGGGCCAACGTCCTGACTTTC.

The chain carries TRBV5-1 and TRBJ2-4, with 8 bases lining up with TRBD2. Per germline, CDR1 SGHRS and CDR2 YFSETQ. This CDR3 has 14 residues. Losses at the gene ends were 3 bases for V and 14 bases for J; bases not matched to a gene: 13. Here the CDR3 DNA reads TGCGCCAGCAGCTCGACTAGCGAATCAAGCCAGGAGTACTTC. It translates to CASSSTSESSQEYF. The full variable domain, completed using reference TRBV5-1 and TRBJ2-4, is KAGVTQTPRYLIKTRGQQVTLSCSPISGHRSVSWYQQTPGQGLQFLFEYFSETQRNKGNFPGRFSGRQFSNSRSEMNVSTLELGDSALYLCASSSTSESSQEYFGAGTRLSVL.

To note about this clonotype: The junction does not match germline at one end; this may be a read error. The chain links TRBV7-7 to TRBJ2-2, with D perhaps matching TRBD1 (6 bases). The length of the CDR3 is 15 residues. Germline CDR1 reads SSHAT; CDR2 reads FNYEAQ (reference sequence). The CDR3 reads CASSPRGSNTGELFF. In nucleotides, the CDR3 is TGTGCTAGCAGCCCCAGGGGCTCGAACACCGGGGAGCTGTTTTTT.